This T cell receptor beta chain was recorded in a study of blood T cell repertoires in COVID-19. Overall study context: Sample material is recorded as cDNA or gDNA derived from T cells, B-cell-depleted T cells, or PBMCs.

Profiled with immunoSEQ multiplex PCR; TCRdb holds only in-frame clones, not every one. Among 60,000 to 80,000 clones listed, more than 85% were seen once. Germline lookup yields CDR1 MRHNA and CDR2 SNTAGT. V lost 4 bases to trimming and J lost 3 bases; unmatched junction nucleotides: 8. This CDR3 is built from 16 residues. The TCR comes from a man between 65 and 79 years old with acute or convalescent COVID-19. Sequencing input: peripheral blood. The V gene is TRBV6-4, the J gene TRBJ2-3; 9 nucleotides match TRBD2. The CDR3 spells CASSAGTSSVTDTQYF. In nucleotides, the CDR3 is TGTGCCAGCAGTGCCGGGACTAGCTCAGTAACAGATACGCAGTATTTT.